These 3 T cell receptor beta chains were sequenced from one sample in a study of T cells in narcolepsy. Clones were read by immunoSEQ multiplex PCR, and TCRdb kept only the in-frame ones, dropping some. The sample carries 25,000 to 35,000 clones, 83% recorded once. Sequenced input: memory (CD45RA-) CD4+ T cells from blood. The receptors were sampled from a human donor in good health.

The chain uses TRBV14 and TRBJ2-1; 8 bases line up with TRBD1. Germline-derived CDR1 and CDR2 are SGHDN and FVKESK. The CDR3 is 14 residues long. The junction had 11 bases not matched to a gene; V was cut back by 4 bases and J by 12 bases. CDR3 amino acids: CASSPTRAGGRQFF. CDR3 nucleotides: TGTGCCAGCAGCCCCACTAGGGCAGGGGGCAGGCAGTTCTTC. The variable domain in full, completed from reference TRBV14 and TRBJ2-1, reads EAGVTQFPSHSVIEKGQTVTLRCDPISGHDNLYWYRRVMGKEIKFLLHFVKESKQDESGMPNNRFLAERTGGTYSTLKVQPAELEDSGVYFCASSPTRAGGRQFFGPGTRLTVL.

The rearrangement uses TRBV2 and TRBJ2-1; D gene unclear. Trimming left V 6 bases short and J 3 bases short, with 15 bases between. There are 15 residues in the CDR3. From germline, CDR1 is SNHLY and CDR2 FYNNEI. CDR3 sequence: CASSPRRTDYNEQFF. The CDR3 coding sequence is TGTGCCAGCAGCCCCCGTAGGACCGACTACAATGAGCAGTTCTTC.

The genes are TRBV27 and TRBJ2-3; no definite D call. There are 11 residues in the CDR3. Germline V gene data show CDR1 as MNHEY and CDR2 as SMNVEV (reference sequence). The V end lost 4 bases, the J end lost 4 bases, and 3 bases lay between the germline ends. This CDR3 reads CASSYADTQYF. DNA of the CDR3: TGTGCCAGCAGTTATGCAGATACGCAGTATTTT.